The subject of this entry is one T cell receptor (beta chain). What it binds is unknown. The source of the sample is a study of vaccination and CD4 T cells after COVID-19. The Oncomine TCR Beta short-read assay was applied to DNA of cultured CD4+ T cells. MiXCR was run by TCRdb on the PCR reads, yielding one entry per CDR3 protein. The sample carries roughly 20,000 distinct CDR3 sequences, roughly half recorded once. The CDR3 covers 16 residues. The germline gives CDR1 ENHRY, CDR2 SYGVKD. Unmatched junction bases numbered 10, after V lost 6 bases and J lost 4 bases. The treatment here: roughly nine-day PBMC culture with coronavirus spike peptide pools or control peptides (ViraFEST assay). The ViraFEST method relied on peptide pools to expand antigen-specific T cells, followed by TCR sequencing. Researchers reported culturing around 2 million PBMCs per well with 10 IU/ml IL-2 and about 9.3 ug/ml peptide pools. Medium was half-exchanged with fresh IL-2 medium on days 3 and 7.

This chain joins TRBV10-3 and TRBJ2-5, with TRBD2 identical over 11 bases. This receptor was obtained from a human donor who had recovered from COVID-19. The sample consisted of CD4+ T cells from blood, cultured in vitro. The CDR3 is CAISSTSGGPSETQYF. CDR3 nucleotide sequence: TGTGCCATCAGCTCCACTAGCGGGGGACCGTCAGAGACCCAGTACTTC.